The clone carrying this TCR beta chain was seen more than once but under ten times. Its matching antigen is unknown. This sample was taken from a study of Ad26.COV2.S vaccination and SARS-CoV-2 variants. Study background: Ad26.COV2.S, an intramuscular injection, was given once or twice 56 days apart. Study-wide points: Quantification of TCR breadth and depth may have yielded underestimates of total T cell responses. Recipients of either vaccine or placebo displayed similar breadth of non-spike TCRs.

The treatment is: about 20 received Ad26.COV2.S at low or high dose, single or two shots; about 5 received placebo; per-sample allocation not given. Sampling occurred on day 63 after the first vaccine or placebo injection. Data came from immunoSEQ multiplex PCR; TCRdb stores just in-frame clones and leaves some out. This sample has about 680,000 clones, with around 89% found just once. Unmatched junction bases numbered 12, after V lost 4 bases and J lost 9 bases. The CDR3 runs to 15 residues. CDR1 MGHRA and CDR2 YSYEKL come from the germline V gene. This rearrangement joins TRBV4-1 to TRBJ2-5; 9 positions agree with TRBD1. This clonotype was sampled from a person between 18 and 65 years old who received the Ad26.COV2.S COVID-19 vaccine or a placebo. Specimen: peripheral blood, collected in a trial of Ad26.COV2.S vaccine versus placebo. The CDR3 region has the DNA TGCGCCAGCAGCCGGTTCGGGACAGGGCTCACGTCCCAGTACTTC. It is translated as CASSRFGTGLTSQYF.